Included here is one TCR beta chain sequence, with context. This record belongs to a study of blood T cell repertoires in COVID-19. About the study: T cells, B-cell-depleted T cells, or PBMCs supplied cDNA or gDNA.

Germline loops: CDR1 SGDLS, CDR2 YYNGEE. The V end lost 0 bases, the J end lost 7 bases, and 11 bases lay between the germline ends. CDR3 length: 14 amino acids. Here immunoSEQ multiplex PCR was the method, and the copy in TCRdb shows in-frame clones only, minus some. Among over 130,000 clones, under 85% were seen once, and the ten largest hold 1.5% to 2%. Across over 20 US areas, participants ranged in age from about 18 to 100 years. Cohorts were based on clinical histories the participants reported. The material sequenced was PBMCs or T cells enriched from blood (not recorded which). The chain employs TRBV9 and TRBJ2-1; no firm D call. The TCR comes from a woman aged 18 to 35 who had been exposed to COVID-19. The CDR3 spells CASSVDSYGNEQFF. As DNA, the CDR3 is TGTGCCAGCAGCGTAGACTCCTACGGGAATGAGCAGTTCTTC.